Listed here are 8 T cell receptor beta chains from one sample, sequenced in a study of blood T cell repertoires in COVID-19. Produced via immunoSEQ multiplex PCR; TCRdb's table is partial and in-frame only. The sample holds approximately 240,000 clones, over 80% seen once. The source material was PBMCs or T cells enriched from blood (not recorded which). These TCRs come from a woman between 18 and 29 years old who had recovered from COVID-19.

This clone was picked up one time. V usage is TRBV6-5 and J usage is TRBJ2-7, with D tentatively TRBD1 (7 bases). This CDR3 is 14 amino acids long. The germline V gene has CDR1 MNHEY and CDR2 SVGAGI. Trimming cost V 6 bases and J 2 bases, with 14 bases left between them. The DNA for the CDR3 is TGTGCCAGCAGACCTGCGGGACAGACCTACGAGCAGTACTTC. Protein sequence: CASRPAGQTYEQYF.

The rearrangement joins TRBV3-1 (or the pseudogene TRBV3-2) to TRBJ1-5; no clear D. Between the trimmed V and J ends, which lost 1 base and 1 base, there was a span of 5 bases. This CDR3 is built from 14 residues. Per the germline V gene, CDR1 is LGHDT and CDR2 is YNNKEL (reference sequence). The CDR3 region is CASSQARSNQPQHF. In DNA form, the CDR3 reads TGTGCCAGCAGCCAAGCGCGCAGCAATCAGCCCCAGCATTTT.

This chain uses TRBV3-1 (or the pseudogene TRBV3-2) with TRBJ1-4, with D possibly TRBD1 on 6 matching bases. Germline assignment: CDR1 LGHDT and CDR2 YNNKEL (reference sequence). The V gene lost 4 bases and the J gene lost 13 bases, with 16 bases spanning the gap. This CDR3 has 13 residues. CDR3 bases: TGTGCCAGCAGCCCTTCAACAGGGTCTGGACTGTTTTTT. Translated, it gives CASSPSTGSGLFF.

The rearrangement uses TRBV11-3 and TRBJ2-3; TRBD1 might be the D (6 bases). CDR3 length: 15 amino acids. Trimming stripped 4 bases from V and 5 bases from J, with 16 bases between. Germline V gene data show CDR1 as SGHNT and CDR2 as YENEEA. In DNA, the CDR3 is TGTGCCAGCAGCTCTGGGGGCAGGGTGGAAGATACGCAGTATTTT. It translates to CASSSGGRVEDTQYF.

The chain employs TRBV1 and TRBJ2-1; the DNA was not used to check the table's D call, TRBD2. TRBV1 is a pseudogene segment. This CDR3 is 19 amino acids long. The CDR3 bases are TGCACCAGCAGCAGCCAAGTGCGACCTCCGGGACTATTCTACAATGAGCAGTTCTTC. Translated: CTSSSQVRPPGLFYNEQFF.

The genes are TRBV9 and TRBJ2-1; the D gene is possibly TRBD1 (5 bases). The CDR3 is 17 amino acids. Germline loops: CDR1 SGDLS, CDR2 YYNGEE. Trimming took 3 bases from V and 6 from J, leaving 22 bases between them. CDR3 DNA sequence: TGTGCCAGCAGCGATGGGGTAGGGGCAGCAAGGGGCAATGAGCAGTTCTTC. Amino acids: CASSDGVGAARGNEQFF. Full variable domain (rest looked up from reference TRBV9 and TRBJ2-1): DSGVTQTPKHLITATGQRVTLRCSPRSGDLSVYWYQQSLDQGLQFLIQYYNGEERAKGNILERFSAQQFPDLHSELNLSSLELGDSALYFCASSDGVGAARGNEQFFGPGTRLTVL.

This CDR3 is CASSQDSAAYGYTF. The CDR3 bases are TGCGCCAGCAGCCAAGATTCCGCGGCCTATGGCTACACCTTC. The chain links TRBV4-1 to TRBJ1-2; D is uncertain. The germline gives CDR1 MGHRA, CDR2 YSYEKL. Trimming removed 0 bases at V and 4 bases at J, with 9 bases between. The length of the CDR3 is 14 residues.

The rearrangement joins TRBV2 to TRBJ1-5; D not certain. The length of the CDR3 is 15 residues. The V gene's germline CDR1 is SNHLY and CDR2 FYNNEI. V was pared by 1 base and J by 2 bases, with 9 bases between. The CDR3 here is CASSEGAWGNQPQHF. CDR3 sequence (DNA): TGTGCCAGCAGTGAAGGGGCCTGGGGCAATCAGCCCCAGCATTTT.